The rows below give T cell receptor beta chains drawn from one sample of a study of graft-versus-host responses after intestinal transplantation. The protocol was immunoSEQ multiplex PCR, while the TCRdb copy is restricted to in-frame clones and leaves out a portion. Seen here are around 100,000 clones, roughly 87% observed once, and the top ten hold about 0.9%. For these TCRs, the target antigens are not known. The starting material was unstimulated CD4+ T cells sorted from spleen or lymph node cells, obtained before transplant. The receptors were gathered from a human donor who was the organ donor for an intestinal transplant. Both conserved end residues are part of each CDR3. The order of the fields is J gene, V gene, CDR3 protein.

TRBJ2-1 TRBV6-4 CASSDGAGGYNEQFF
TRBJ2-5 TRBV2 CASQETQYF
TRBJ1-2 TRBV5-4 CASSQNKQGVRYGYTF
TRBJ2-1 TRBV7-8 CASSFSSGGANEQFF
TRBJ2-7 TRBV30 CAWSPIQGPGQYF
TRBJ1-5 TRBV4-1 CASSQEPGQKRQTSNQPQHF
TRBJ1-2 TRBV28 CASSLSGTGGAVGYTF
TRBJ1-2 TRBV10-3 CAISEIYGYTF
TRBJ1-3 TRBV15 CAVRSTGEGNTIYF
TRBJ1-2 TRBV28 CASSPRTGGDGYTF
TRBJ1-4 TRBV6-5 CASSYSQVNEKLFF
TRBJ1-1 TRBV28 CASSPSGSGGTEAFF
TRBJ1-4 TRBV28 CASTRPSEKLFF
TRBJ1-1 TRBV27 CASGPNQNTEAFF
TRBJ1-5 TRBV5-6 CASSWGYSNQPQHF
TRBJ1-3 TRBV7-8 CASSLAREPFSGNTIYF
TRBJ2-3 TRBV5-1 CASSLVGGGDSTYTQYF
TRBJ2-1 TRBV11-2 CASSSLAVRAHEQFF
TRBJ1-1 TRBV27 CASSTSTPRGTEAFF
TRBJ1-1 TRBV6-6 CASQRSITEAFF
TRBJ2-3 TRBV28 CASSHYTQYF
TRBJ1-2 TRBV28 CASSFDSGQGALGGYTF
TRBJ1-2 TRBV5-5 CASSFAGRGGYTF
TRBJ1-2 TRBV7-8 CASSFSTVDGILNGYTF
TRBJ2-3 TRBV7-3 CASSFSSGGTDTQYF
TRBJ1-4 TRBV28 CASSFVGSTNEKLFF
TRBJ2-7 TRBV5-8 CASSVVRRTGMIYEQYF
TRBJ2-1 TRBV2 CAGGTGYYNEQFF
TRBJ2-3 TRBV6-1 CASSGRLAGTTDTQYF
TRBJ2-3 TRBV5-1 CASSLVSGAITDTQYF
TRBJ2-5 TRBV4-2 CASSQTPTGETQYF
TRBJ1-3 TRBV30 CAWRPGQAGNTIYF
TRBJ2-7 TRBV6-4 CASKSEAGAYEQYF
TRBJ1-6 TRBV6-5 CASSYRQARGNSPLHF
TRBJ1-2 TRBV6-5 CASSYSNAPRDGYTF
TRBJ2-2 TRBV7-9 CASSSSGATNTGELFF
TRBJ1-2 TRBV6-6 CASSANEEVRPDCTF
TRBJ1-4 TRBV30 CAWTSGQSNEKLFF
TRBJ2-5 TRBV9 CASSVEGQGAETQYF
TRBJ1-1 TRBV7-9 CASSLGQTAEAFF
TRBJ2-2 TRBV30 CAWNSVSGGAGGELFF
TRBJ1-6 TRBV18 CASSPSSSSYNSPLHF
TRBJ1-5 TRBV5-8 CASSLKQENQPQHF
TRBJ1-1 TRBV7-3 CASSSRGAAEAFF
TRBJ1-2 TRBV18 CASSPPGGTNANYGYTF
TRBJ2-1 TRBV7-3 CASSLTPLAGVHEQFF
TRBJ2-7 TRBV4-1 CASSPARQGISYEQYF